The 22 T cell receptor beta chains below all came from one sample that was sequenced in a study of response to subunit inactivated influenza vaccine. TCRdb re-analysed the RT-PCR reads in MiXCR, keeping a single row per CDR3 protein. The table shows about 650,000 distinct CDR3 sequences, with about 15% occurring only once. The input for sequencing was PBMCs from blood, taken 14 to 15 days before vaccination. The receptors stem from a man aged 50 to 60 who received an inactivated influenza vaccine.

This chain links TRBV13 with TRBJ2-5; 7 bases align to TRBD2. The CDR3 has 14 amino acids. Germline CDR1 and CDR2: PRHDT and FYEKMQ (reference sequence). V trimming: 5 bases; J trimming: 1 base; junction bases outside the gene matches: 4. CDR3 sequence reads: CASSLREGQETQYF. The CDR3 DNA follows: TGTGCCAGCAGCCTCAGGGAGGGCCAAGAGACCCAGTACTTC.

The J gene is TRBJ1-1, the V gene TRBV7-9, with D possibly TRBD1 on 5 matching bases. The CDR3 has 14 residues. CDR1 is SEHNR and CDR2 is FQNEAQ in the germline V gene (reference sequence). Trimming took 5 bases from V and 3 from J, leaving 13 bases between them. CDR3 protein: CASSQDSWDTEAFF. CDR3 nucleotides: TGTGCCAGCAGCCAAGACAGTTGGGACACTGAAGCTTTCTTT.

This clonotype was counted ten times or more. The rearrangement links TRBV15 to TRBJ2-3; possibly TRBD1 or TRBD2 for D (5 bases each). Germline values: CDR1 LNHNV, CDR2 YYDKDF (reference sequence). The CDR3 runs to 13 residues. Trimming shortened V by 8 bases and J by 1 base, and 10 bases separated the two germline ends. In DNA, the CDR3 is TGTGCCACCTGGGACCAGCGCACAGATACGCAGTATTTT. Translated: CATWDQRTDTQYF.

Ten or more counts support this clonotype. The chain employs TRBV28 and TRBJ2-1; the D is unclear. CDR3 size: 14 residues. V lost 1 base to trimming and J lost 5 bases, with 9 bases between them. Germline-derived CDR1 and CDR2 are MDHEN and SYDVKM. The CDR3 loop reads CASSLSEWDNEQFF. The CDR3 nucleotides read TGTGCCAGCAGTTTATCAGAGTGGGACAATGAGCAGTTCTTC.

The genes are TRBV5-1 and TRBJ2-3; 8 bases are a match to TRBD2. V lost 0 bases to trimming and J lost 3 bases; unmatched junction nucleotides: 6. Germline CDR1 is SGHRS and CDR2 is YFSETQ. The CDR3 is 16 residues long. The CDR3 nucleotides read TGCGCCAGCAGCTTGGGTGTAGCGGGGAAAACAGATACGCAGTATTTT. Its translation: CASSLGVAGKTDTQYF.

CDR3 sequence: CASSPRQGVDTQYF. The CDR3 DNA sequence: TGTGCCAGCAGTCCCCGACAGGGCGTAGATACGCAGTATTTT. The V and J genes are TRBV12-3 or TRBV12-4 and TRBJ2-3, with 7 positions matching TRBD1. Trimming took 5 bases from V and 5 from J; bases not matched to a gene: 7. This CDR3 is built from 14 residues.

The chain uses TRBV20-1 and TRBJ2-3; 9 nucleotides match TRBD2. CDR1 is DFQATT and CDR2 is SNEGSKA in the germline V gene (reference sequence). Trimming took 5 bases from V and 2 from J; bases not matched to a gene: 11. The CDR3 is 16 residues long. The CDR3 here is CSAARWASGATDTQYF. CDR3 DNA sequence: TGCAGTGCTGCGAGATGGGCTAGCGGGGCCACAGATACGCAGTATTTT.

The V gene is TRBV29-1, the J gene TRBJ2-3; 15 bases align to TRBD2. CDR3 length: 16 residues. The V gene's germline CDR1 is SQVTM and CDR2 ANQGSEA. With V trimmed by 6 bases and J by 3 bases, 7 bases remained unmatched. CDR3 sequence: CSVLGLAGGWTDTQYF. CDR3 coding DNA: TGCAGCGTGCTGGGACTAGCGGGAGGATGGACAGATACGCAGTATTTT.

In DNA form, the CDR3 reads TGCAGTGCGATAACCGGGACTAGCGGAGACAATGAGCAGTTCTTC. Protein sequence: CSAITGTSGDNEQFF. V is TRBV20-1 and J is TRBJ2-1; 11 bases fit TRBD2. The V gene's germline CDR1 is DFQATT and CDR2 SNEGSKA (reference sequence). The CDR3 is 15 residues long. V gave up 6 bases and J gave up 5 bases; unmatched junction bases: 9.

CDR3 bases: TGTGCCAGTGGACCGGGACAGCGAAACACCATATATTTT. Its translation: CASGPGQRNTIYF. The V and J genes are TRBV19 and TRBJ1-3; 7 bases line up with TRBD1. There are 13 residues in the CDR3. The germline V gene has CDR1 LNHDA and CDR2 SQIVND (reference sequence). V lost 8 bases to trimming and J lost 5 bases; unmatched junction nucleotides: 6.

As to this clonotype: Given a much more abundant clone one base away, this may be a read error. The rearrangement joins TRBV7-9 to TRBJ2-1; a weak D match, TRBD2 (6 bases). Germline V CDR1 and CDR2: SEHNR, FQNEAQ (reference sequence). The CDR3 totals 14 residues. The CDR3 here is CVSSQLAVYNEQFF. The DNA of the CDR3 is TGTGTCAGCAGCCAATTAGCGGTGTACAATGAGCAGTTCTTC.

This clonotype turned up a few times. The V call is TRBV20-1, the J call TRBJ1-5, with 8 bases that match TRBD1. This CDR3 region has 14 residues. Per the germline V gene, CDR1 is DFQATT and CDR2 is SNEGSKA (reference sequence). With 5 bases clipped from V and 2 bases from J, the junction kept 5 bases outside the gene matches. This CDR3 reads CSAYQGAGNQPQHF. CDR3 in DNA: TGCAGTGCTTACCAGGGGGCAGGCAATCAGCCCCAGCATTTT.

CDR3 in amino acids: CASSLAGGRFETQYF. The CDR3 DNA reads TGTGCCAGCAGCTTGGCGGGGGGGCGGTTTGAGACCCAGTACTTC. The J gene is TRBJ2-5, the V gene TRBV5-5; 8 nucleotides agree with TRBD2. V lost 0 bases to trimming and J lost 5 bases; unmatched junction nucleotides: 6. The CDR3 is made up of 15 amino acids. The germline V gene has CDR1 SGHKS and CDR2 YYEKEE (reference sequence).

The rearrangement joins TRBV25-1 to TRBJ2-2; weak D call: TRBD1 (6 bases). V lost 7 bases, J lost 4 bases, and 16 bases lay in between. From germline, CDR1 is MGHDK and CDR2 SYGVNS. CDR3 length equals 15 residues. The chain's CDR3 is CASISTGKGTGELFF. CDR3 DNA: TGTGCCAGCATAAGCACAGGGAAAGGCACCGGGGAGCTGTTTTTT.

This clonotype was recorded many times. The V call is TRBV4-2, the J call TRBJ2-7, with TRBD1 as a possible D gene (5 bases). Per germline, CDR1 LGHNA and CDR2 YNFKEQ. The CDR3 is 15 residues long. Deletions cut 0 bases from V and 2 bases from J, with 11 bases between. For the CDR3, the DNA is TGTGCCAGCAGCCAAGAAGGGGCAGGAACCTACGAGCAGTACTTC. Encoded protein: CASSQEGAGTYEQYF.

The chain has TRBV4-3 and TRBJ2-5; no reliable D call. CDR1 is LGHNA and CDR2 is YSLEER in the germline V gene. The CDR3 has 15 residues. V was cut by 1 base and J by 5 bases, with 14 bases left in between. The DNA for the CDR3 is TGCGCCAGCAGCCAAGGCCGTCGGGCGGAGGAGACCCAGTACTTC. Protein product: CASSQGRRAEETQYF.

V usage is TRBV11-2 and J usage is TRBJ2-5; D not resolved. The length of the CDR3 is 15 residues. Per the germline V gene, CDR1 is SGHAT and CDR2 is FQNNGV. With 2 bases removed from V and 1 base from J, the gap between germline ends came to 11 bases. The CDR3 DNA reads as TGTGCCAGCAGCTTAATTTTTGCCACCCAAGAGACCCAGTACTTC. As protein: CASSLIFATQETQYF. Full variable domain (rest looked up from reference TRBV11-2 and TRBJ2-5): EAGVAQSPRYKIIEKRQSVAFWCNPISGHATLYWYQQILGQGPKLLIQFQNNGVVDDSQLPKDRFSAERLKGVDSTLKIQPAKLEDSAVYLCASSLIFATQETQYFGPGTRLLVL.

This clonotype showed up just a few times. The rearrangement uses TRBV5-1 and TRBJ2-1; the match to TRBD1 covers 7 bases. Trimming took 4 bases from V and 15 from J; bases not matched to a gene: 10. This CDR3 spans 12 amino acids. Germline V CDR1 and CDR2: SGHRS, YFSETQ. The CDR3 nucleotides read TGCGCCAGCAGCGAACCAGGGGGTAGGCGGTTCTTC. Amino acids: CASSEPGGRRFF.

The rearrangement uses TRBV12-3 or TRBV12-4 and TRBJ1-3; D call uncertain. CDR3 length: 15 residues. V dropped 3 bases and J dropped 5 bases, with 14 bases sitting between them. The CDR3 protein is CASSFRQLGRNTIYF. The CDR3 nucleotides are TGTGCCAGCAGTTTCCGGCAACTTGGCAGAAACACCATATATTTT.

This clonotype came up a few times. The chain employs TRBV5-6 and TRBJ2-5, with D possibly matching TRBD1 (6 bases). Trimming shortened V by 4 bases and J by 5 bases, and 18 bases separated the two germline ends. The CDR3 has 15 amino acids. From germline, CDR1 is SGHDT and CDR2 YYEEEE. In DNA form, the CDR3 reads TGTGCCAGCAGCCAGATATCCCGTCAGGGGGAGACCCAGTACTTC. Residues: CASSQISRQGETQYF.

In this sample, this clonotype turned up a few times. The J gene is TRBJ2-2, the V gene TRBV7-2, with D maybe TRBD2 (7 bases). The CDR3 has 16 residues. Germline lookup yields CDR1 SGHTA and CDR2 FQGNSA. V was trimmed by 5 bases and J by 1 base, leaving 14 bases between them. CDR3 region: CASSLGGGGNTGELFF. CDR3 nucleotide sequence: TGTGCCAGCAGCCTGGGGGGCGGGGGGAACACCGGGGAGCTGTTTTTT.

The chain is built from TRBV11-2 and TRBJ2-3, with TRBD2 identical over 8 bases. This CDR3 has 18 amino acids. V lost 2 bases, J lost 6 bases, and 16 bases stayed unmatched. The germline gives CDR1 SGHAT, CDR2 FQNNGV. CDR3: CASSLTSGGRQLMDTQYF. The CDR3 nucleotides read TGTGCCAGCAGCTTAACCAGCGGGGGAAGGCAATTAATGGATACGCAGTATTTT.